The entry below describes one T cell receptor (beta chain). Antigen specificity is unknown. The record originates from a study of cytomegalovirus exposure and HLA in healthy donors. The study, taken as a whole, reports: The study found most TCR sequences rare, yet found some public TCRs in many donors. Under in vitro conditions, a few CMV-associated chains were confirmed as specific for CMV antigens. A list of 150 to 200 TCR beta chains associated with cytomegalovirus was given.

The method was immunoSEQ multiplex PCR; TCRdb's version includes in-frame clones alone and lacks a portion of them. Here the sample spans roughly 130,000 clones, 89% being singletons. Per germline, CDR1 MDHEN and CDR2 SYDVKM. With 4 bases clipped from V and 8 bases from J, the junction kept 14 bases outside the gene matches. The CDR3 is made up of 15 amino acids. The receptor's source is a man in his thirties or forties in good health and CMV-seronegative. The chain combines TRBV28 with TRBJ2-7; TRBD1 agrees at 7 bases. The sequenced sample was PBMCs. The CDR3 region has the DNA TGTGCCAGCAGTTGGGTTCAGGGGGACCTCTTCAAGCAGTACTTC. This translates into CASSWVQGDLFKQYF.